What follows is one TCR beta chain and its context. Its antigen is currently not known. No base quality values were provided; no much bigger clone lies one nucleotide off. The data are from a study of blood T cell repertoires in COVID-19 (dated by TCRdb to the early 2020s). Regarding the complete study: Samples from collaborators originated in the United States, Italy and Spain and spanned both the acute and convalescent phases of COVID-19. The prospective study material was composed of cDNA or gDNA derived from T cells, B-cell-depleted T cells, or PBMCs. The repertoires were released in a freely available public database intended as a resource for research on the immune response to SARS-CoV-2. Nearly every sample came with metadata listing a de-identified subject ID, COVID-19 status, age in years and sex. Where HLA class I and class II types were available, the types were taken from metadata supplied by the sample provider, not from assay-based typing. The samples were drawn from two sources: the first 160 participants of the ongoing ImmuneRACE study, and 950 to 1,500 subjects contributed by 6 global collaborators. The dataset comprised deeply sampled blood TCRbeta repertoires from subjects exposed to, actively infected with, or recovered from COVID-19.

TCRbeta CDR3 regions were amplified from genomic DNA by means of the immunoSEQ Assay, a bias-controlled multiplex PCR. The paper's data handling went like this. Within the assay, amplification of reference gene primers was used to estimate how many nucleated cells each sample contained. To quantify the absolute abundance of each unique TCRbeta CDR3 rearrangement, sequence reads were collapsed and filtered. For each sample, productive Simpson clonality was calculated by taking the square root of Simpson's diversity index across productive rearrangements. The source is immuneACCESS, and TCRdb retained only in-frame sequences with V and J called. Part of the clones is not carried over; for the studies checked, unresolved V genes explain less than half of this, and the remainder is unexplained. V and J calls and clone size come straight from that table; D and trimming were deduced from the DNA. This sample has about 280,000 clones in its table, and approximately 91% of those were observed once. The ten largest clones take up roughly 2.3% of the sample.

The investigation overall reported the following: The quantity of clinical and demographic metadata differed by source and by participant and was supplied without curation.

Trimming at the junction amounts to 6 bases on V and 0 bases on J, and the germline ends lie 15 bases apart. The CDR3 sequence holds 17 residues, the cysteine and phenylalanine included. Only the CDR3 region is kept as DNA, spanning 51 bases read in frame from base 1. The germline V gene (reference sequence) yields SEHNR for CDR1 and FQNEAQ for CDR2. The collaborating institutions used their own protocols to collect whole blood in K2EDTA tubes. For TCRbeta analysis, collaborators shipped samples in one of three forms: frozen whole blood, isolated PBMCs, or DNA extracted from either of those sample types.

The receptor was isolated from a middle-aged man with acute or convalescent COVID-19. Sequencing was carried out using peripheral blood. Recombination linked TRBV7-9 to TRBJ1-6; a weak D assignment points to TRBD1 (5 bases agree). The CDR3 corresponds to CASRPQQASSYNSPLHF. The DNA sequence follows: TGTGCCAGCAGGCCCCAACAGGCGAGCTCCTATAATTCACCCCTCCACTTT.